This T cell receptor beta chain was identified during a study of T cells in Graves' hyperthyroidism and ophthalmopathy. General study points: Most expanded thyroid clonotypes above 0.001 also appeared in blood.

J gave up 7 bases and V 3 bases, and 12 bases lay outside the gene matches. This CDR3 is built from 17 residues. The V gene's germline CDR1 is LNHDA and CDR2 SQIVND (reference sequence). Note on this clonotype: Its antigen is currently unknown.

Amplified TCR beta CDR3 regions derived from RNA transcripts. The TCR CDR3 first-round RT-PCR relied on the HTBI primer set. TCRdb processed the multiplex PCR reads anew with MiXCR; each CDR3 protein has one entry. Of 300,000 to 450,000 distinct CDR3 sequences listed, about 15% are singletons. The PBMCs were sourced from fresh peripheral blood (less than 11 ml). What was sequenced was blood. This chain links TRBV19 with TRBJ2-1, with 10 positions matching TRBD2. The clonotype was recovered from a woman aged 55-70 years with Graves' hyperthyroidism. The chain's CDR3 is CASSMRLAGDFLNEQFF. The CDR3 nucleotides are TGTGCCAGTAGTATGAGGCTAGCGGGAGATTTTCTTAATGAGCAGTTCTTC. The full variable domain, with the rest looked up from reference TRBV19 and TRBJ2-1, is DGGITQSPKYLFRKEGQNVTLSCEQNLNHDAMYWYRQDPGQGLRLIYYSQIVNDFQKGDIAEGYSVSREKKESFPLTVTSAQKNPTAFYLCASSMRLAGDFLNEQFFGPGTRLTVL.